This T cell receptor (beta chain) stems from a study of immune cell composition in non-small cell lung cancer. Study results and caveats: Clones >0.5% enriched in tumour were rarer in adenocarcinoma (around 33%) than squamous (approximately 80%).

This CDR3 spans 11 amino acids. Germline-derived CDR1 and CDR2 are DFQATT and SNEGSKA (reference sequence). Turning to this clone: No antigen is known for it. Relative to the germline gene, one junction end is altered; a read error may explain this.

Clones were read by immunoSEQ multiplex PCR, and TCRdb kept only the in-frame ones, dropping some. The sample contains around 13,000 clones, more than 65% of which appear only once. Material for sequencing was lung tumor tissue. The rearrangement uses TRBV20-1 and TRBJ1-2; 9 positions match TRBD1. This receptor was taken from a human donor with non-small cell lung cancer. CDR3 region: CSALTQGAPQF. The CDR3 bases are TGCAGTGCTTTAACACAGGGGGCCCCCCAATTC.